Each of the 13 T cell receptor beta chains below was sequenced from the same sample in a study of cytomegalovirus exposure and HLA in healthy donors. The PCR ran on 60 Vbeta and 13 Jbeta primers. The protocol was immunoSEQ multiplex PCR, while the TCRdb copy is restricted to in-frame clones and leaves out a portion. Of 90,000 to 95,000 clones in the sample, roughly 79% were seen once. Sequencing was done on a sample of PBMCs. These TCRs come from a man aged 25-45 years in good health and CMV-seronegative.

This rearrangement joins TRBV28 to TRBJ1-3; D possibly corresponds to TRBD1 (6 bases). The germline gives CDR1 MDHEN, CDR2 SYDVKM. Trimming cost V 6 bases and J 0 bases, with 12 bases left between them. The CDR3 spans 15 residues. In DNA form, the CDR3 reads TGTGCCAGCAGCCCTACAGGGTTCTCTGGAAACACCATATATTTT. As protein: CASSPTGFSGNTIYF.

The chain carries TRBV4-1 and TRBJ2-3; 15 positions agree with TRBD2. The germline V gene encodes CDR1 MGHRA and CDR2 YSYEKL. There are 16 residues in the CDR3. Trimming took 4 bases from V and 3 from J; bases not matched to a gene: 2. The CDR3: CASSLGLAGGTDTQYF. The CDR3 DNA sequence: TGCGCCAGCAGCCTGGGACTAGCGGGGGGAACAGATACGCAGTATTTT.

This clone was seen a few times. This chain connects TRBV4-3 to TRBJ1-5; 8 nucleotides align to TRBD1. Germline assignment: CDR1 LGHNA and CDR2 YSLEER. The CDR3 has 16 residues. The trim removed 5 bases at V and 6 bases at J, leaving 12 bases unmatched. The CDR3 bases are TGCGCCAGCAGCATAGACAGGGGCGAGGATACTCAGCCCCAGCATTTT. This translates into CASSIDRGEDTQPQHF.

The chain recombines TRBV19 with TRBJ1-5, with D hard to call. The germline gives CDR1 LNHDA, CDR2 SQIVND (reference sequence). Trimming pared 8 bases from V and 0 bases from J, leaving 20 bases between. The length of the CDR3 is 17 residues. CDR3 loop: CASFPGIAGDSNQPQHF. For the CDR3, the DNA is TGTGCCAGTTTTCCCGGCATCGCCGGGGATAGCAATCAGCCCCAGCATTTT.

The chain joins TRBV13 to TRBJ2-7, with a possible D match to TRBD1 (5 bases). The CDR3 loop spans 14 amino acids. The germline V and J ends were trimmed by 2 bases and 4 bases, with 12 bases remaining between them. CDR1 and CDR2 from the germline V gene are PRHDT and FYEKMQ (reference sequence). The CDR3 coding sequence is TGTGCCAGCAGCTTACCAGGGCTGGGGTACGAGCAGTACGTC. It codes for CASSLPGLGYEQYV.

CDR3 protein: CASSLQGPGYRSPLHF. Written as DNA, the CDR3 is TGCGCCAGCAGCTTACAGGGACCCGGATATCGTTCACCCCTCCACTTT. The V and J genes are TRBV5-1 and TRBJ1-6; weak D call: TRBD1 (6 bases). Germline V lookup: CDR1 SGHRS, CDR2 YFSETQ. The CDR3 is 16 residues long. V dropped 2 bases and J dropped 9 bases, with 18 bases sitting between them.

The chain is built from TRBV7-8 and TRBJ2-2; D call uncertain. The V gene's germline CDR1 is SGHVS and CDR2 FQNEAQ. The CDR3 loop spans 14 amino acids. The germline V and J ends were trimmed by 2 bases and 1 base, with 5 bases remaining between them. The CDR3 DNA is TGTGCCAGCAGCTTATCGGTGAACACCGGGGAGCTGTTTTTT. Translated, it gives CASSLSVNTGELFF.

This clone was seen more than once but under ten times. This chain connects TRBV13 to TRBJ1-1; D not certain. Germline assignment: CDR1 PRHDT and CDR2 FYEKMQ (reference sequence). Trimming pared 5 bases from V and 3 bases from J, leaving 16 bases between. The CDR3 is made up of 15 amino acids. CDR3: CASSPLSRGDTEAFF. The CDR3 DNA is TGTGCCAGCAGCCCCCTCAGCCGAGGCGACACTGAAGCTTTCTTT.

This chain joins TRBV5-6 and TRBJ1-3, with D maybe TRBD1 (5 bases). Trimming removed 4 bases from V and 4 bases from J, with 21 bases in between. CDR3 length: 17 residues. Looked up from germline, CDR1 is SGHDT and CDR2 is YYEEEE. Written as DNA, the CDR3 is TGTGCCAGCAGCGCCCAGCTCGCCAGGGCGCGAGGAAACACCATATATTTT. It encodes CASSAQLARARGNTIYF. The full variable domain, in which reference TRBV5-6 and TRBJ1-3 provide the parts outside the CDR3, is DAGVTQSPTHLIKTRGQQVTLRCSPKSGHDTVSWYQQALGQGPQFIFQYYEEEERQRGNFPDRFSGHQFPNYSSELNVNALLLGDSALYLCASSAQLARARGNTIYFGEGSWLTVV.

The chain carries TRBV6-6 and TRBJ2-7, with a weak D call TRBD2 (6 bases). The CDR3 totals 15 residues. Per germline, CDR1 MNHNY and CDR2 SVGAGI (reference sequence). Trimming stripped 0 bases from V and 7 bases from J, with 16 bases between. The DNA for the CDR3 is TGTGCCAGCAGTTACTCGAGGAGGGGCGCGGGTGAGCAGTACTTC. Translating gives CASSYSRRGAGEQYF.

The genes are TRBV29-1 and TRBJ1-2; 9 bases align to TRBD1. CDR1 and CDR2 from the germline V gene are SQVTM and ANQGSEA. The CDR3 covers 12 residues. V dropped 6 bases and J dropped 6; count of bases not matched to a gene: 5. CDR3: CSVTGTGHGYTF. The CDR3 DNA follows: TGCAGCGTGACCGGGACAGGGCATGGCTACACCTTC.

The V gene is TRBV4-1, the J gene TRBJ1-1, with 7 positions matching TRBD1. Germline CDR1 MGHRA, CDR2 YSYEKL. The J segment lost 3 bases and the V segment lost 0 bases, leaving 7 bases of the junction unmatched. The CDR3 sequence is 16 residues long. The CDR3 here is CASSQDRGSFYTEAFF. CDR3 sequence (DNA): TGCGCCAGCAGCCAAGACAGGGGGTCCTTTTACACTGAAGCTTTCTTT.

In its sample, this clone was seen once. This rearrangement joins TRBV7-3 to TRBJ1-2, with TRBD1 matching 10 bases. Looked up from germline, CDR1 is SGHTA and CDR2 is FQGTGA. V shed 1 base, J shed 1 base, and the junction held 6 bases outside the gene matches. The CDR3 totals 17 residues. CDR3 in amino acids: CASSLRQGANLNYGYTF. The CDR3 bases are TGTGCCAGCAGCTTAAGACAGGGGGCGAATCTTAACTATGGCTACACCTTC.